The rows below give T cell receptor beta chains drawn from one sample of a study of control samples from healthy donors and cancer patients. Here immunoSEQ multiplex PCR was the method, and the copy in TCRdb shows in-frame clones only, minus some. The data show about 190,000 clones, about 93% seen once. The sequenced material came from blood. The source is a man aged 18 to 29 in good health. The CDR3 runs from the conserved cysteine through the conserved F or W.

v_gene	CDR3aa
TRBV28	CASSFLGRVNTGELFF
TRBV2	CASSRGDFLPETQYF
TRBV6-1	CATSGSGEKLFF
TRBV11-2	CASSLVPEAGELFF
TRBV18	CASSPGQAVSYEQYF
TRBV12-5	CASGLGQPYEQYF
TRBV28	CASSLRTGRGYTF
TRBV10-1	CASSDPGQVTDTQYF
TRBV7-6	CASSLSGGVHGYTF
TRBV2	CASRDPFGHYGYTF
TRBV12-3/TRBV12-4	CASRTTGTYEQYF
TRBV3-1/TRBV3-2	CASSQDLSGADTQYF
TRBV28	CASSVQGSGNTIYF